These T cell receptor beta chains were read from a single sample in a study of T cells in Graves' hyperthyroidism and ophthalmopathy. Each CDR3 protein is one row after TCRdb ran MiXCR on the multiplex PCR reads. The sample includes 450,000 to 600,000 distinct CDR3 sequences, around 13% seen only once; the top ten take approximately 15%. The sequencing input was blood. The receptors derive from a woman aged 40 to 50 with Graves' hyperthyroidism. Both conserved end residues are part of each CDR3. D genes are given only for firm matches. For some rows the clone size is stated as once, few or many, or as a class when expanded; others skip it.

clone_size j_call d_call v_call cdr3_nt cdr3_aa
many TRBJ1-6 TRBD1 TRBV28 TGTGCCAGCAGTTTGAGGGTAGGGGGCTTTCCCCTCCACTTT CASSLRVGGFPLHF
NA TRBJ1-5 NA TRBV6-1 TGTGCCAGCAGTGAAGCGCGGAGCAGATCCCAGCATTTT CASSEARSRSQHF
many TRBJ1-2 TRBD1 TRBV18 TGTGCCAGCTCACCGCCGGGACAGGGGGCGAGCTATGGCTACACCTTC CASSPPGQGASYGYTF
NA TRBJ2-1 TRBD1 TRBV4-1 TGCGCCAGCAGCCAAGTCGGGACAGGGGCGGGAAATGAGCAGTTCTTC CASSQVGTGAGNEQFF
many TRBJ2-7 TRBD1 TRBV29-1 TGCAGCGTTGAAACAGGGACAGCAACAGCCTACGAGCAGTACTTC CSVETGTATAYEQYF
many TRBJ2-7 TRBD1 TRBV7-9 TGTGCCAGCAGCTTAGCCCGACAGGGGGCCCCGTCGGTGCAGTACTTC CASSLARQGAPSVQYF
many TRBJ2-1 NA TRBV7-8 TGTGCCAGCAGCCCTTGGCGAGCGACTTACAATGAGCAGTTCTTC CASSPWRATYNEQFF
NA TRBJ2-7 NA TRBV20-1 TGCAGTGCTAGAGATACCCGACTAGGAAGAAACGAGCAGTACTTC CSARDTRLGRNEQYF
NA TRBJ2-7 NA TRBV2 TGTGCCAGCAGTGTTCGAGACATAGTCTACGAGCAGTACTTC CASSVRDIVYEQYF
few TRBJ2-6 NA TRBV6-5 TGTGCCAGCAGTTCAGGACAGCCCTACTCTGGGGCCAACGTCCTGACTTTC CASSSGQPYSGANVLTF
many TRBJ2-4 TRBD1 TRBV28 TGTGCCAGCAGTTTTGGACAGGGGCCAGAAAACATTCAGTACTTC CASSFGQGPENIQYF
many TRBJ2-6 TRBD1 TRBV12-5 TGTGCTAGTGGTTTTCTCACCGGGACAGGGGGCGCTGGGGCCAACGTCCTGACTTTC CASGFLTGTGGAGANVLTF
many TRBJ2-2 NA TRBV6-1 TGTGCCAGCGGTATTAGAGAGGGAACCGGGGAGCTGTTTTTT CASGIREGTGELFF
NA TRBJ2-2 NA TRBV7-3 TGTGCCAGCAGCTTAACAGCCGGTCCGGGCGGGGAGCTGTTTTTT CASSLTAGPGGELFF
many TRBJ2-7 NA TRBV28 TGTGCCAGCAGTTTGACGGATAGCTCCTACGAGCAGTACTTC CASSLTDSSYEQYF
NA TRBJ2-7 NA TRBV20-1 TGCAGTGCTAGAGACCCACTAGCAAACTACGAGCAGTACTTC CSARDPLANYEQYF
many TRBJ2-7 NA TRBV14 TGTGCCAGCATTTCCCCCTCTAAAGTGGTCTACGAGCAGTACTTC CASISPSKVVYEQYF
many TRBJ1-2 TRBD1 TRBV11-2 TGTGCCAGCAGCCCCCCTGTTTCCGGGAGGACAGGGGTTGGCTACACCTTC CASSPPVSGRTGVGYTF
few TRBJ1-1 TRBD1 TRBV18 TGTGCCAGCTCACCTTGGGACAGCCCGAGGACTGAAGCTTTCTTT CASSPWDSPRTEAFF
many TRBJ1-5 NA TRBV2 TGTGCCAGCAGTGAACTGTGGGGACGGGACAATCAGCCCCAGCATTTT CASSELWGRDNQPQHF
NA TRBJ2-6 NA TRBV7-2 TGTGCCAGCAGCTATCTCAGGGGCTCTGGGGCCAACGTCCTGACTTTC CASSYLRGSGANVLTF
many TRBJ2-5 TRBD1 TRBV28 TGTGCCAGCAGTTTGTTGTTGGGACAGGCGGGGGAGACCCAGTACTTC CASSLLLGQAGETQYF
NA TRBJ1-5 NA TRBV27 TGTGCCAGCAGTTTGATGGGGTTTCAGCCCCAGCATTTT CASSLMGFQPQHF
NA TRBJ1-1 NA TRBV6-1 TGTGCCAGCACCAAACGAAATTTAGCCGCTGAAGCTTTCTTT CASTKRNLAAEAFF
once TRBJ2-2 TRBD1 TRBV10-3 TGTGCCATCAGTAGACCCGGGACAGGGGTGAACACCGGGGAGCTGTTTTTT CAISRPGTGVNTGELFF
few TRBJ1-1 TRBD1 TRBV10-3 TGTGCCATCAATAATAATTTGGGACAGGTAGGCACTGAAGCTTTCTTT CAINNNLGQVGTEAFF
many TRBJ2-1 TRBD2 TRBV7-9 TGTGCCAGCAGCTTAGAGGGCGGGAGGGCCAGTGAGCAGTTCTTC CASSLEGGRASEQFF
NA TRBJ2-1 TRBD2 TRBV9 TGTGCCAGCAGCGGACGCCCAGCGGGAGACTACAATGAGCAGTTCTTC CASSGRPAGDYNEQFF
many TRBJ2-7 NA TRBV6-1 TGTGCCAGCTTGGGGACTTCTACCTACGAGCAGTACTTC CASLGTSTYEQYF
few TRBJ2-7 NA TRBV27 TGTGCCAGCAGTTCCGGGACACGAAATCTCTACGAGCAGTACTTC CASSSGTRNLYEQYF
NA TRBJ1-5 TRBD1 TRBV20-1 TGCAGTGCCAAGGGACAGGATAGCAATCAGCCCCAGCATTTT CSAKGQDSNQPQHF
many TRBJ2-1 TRBD2 TRBV12-3/TRBV12-4 TGTGCCAGCAGCGACCTGGAGCGGGAGTTAAACAATGAGCAGTTCTTC CASSDLERELNNEQFF
few TRBJ1-1 TRBD1 TRBV19 TGTGCCAGTACCCCTGGACAGGGAGTTTGGTGGACTGAAGCTTTCTTT CASTPGQGVWWTEAFF
many TRBJ2-7 NA TRBV20-1 TGCAGTGCTAGAATAGTTAGGGGGGGAAACTACGAGCAGTACTTC CSARIVRGGNYEQYF
many TRBJ2-7 NA TRBV7-2 TGTGCCAGCAGCCCCGGGGCGGAGTTCTCCTACGAGCAGTACTTC CASSPGAEFSYEQYF
many TRBJ2-7 TRBD1 TRBV12-3/TRBV12-4 TGTGCCAGCAGTTTAATTGGTCAGGGGGACGAGCAGTACTTC CASSLIGQGDEQYF
many TRBJ1-5 NA TRBV18 TGTGCCAGCTCACCAAATTTTGGTTTTGAAGAGCCCCAGCATTTT CASSPNFGFEEPQHF
many TRBJ2-7 TRBD1 TRBV28 TGTGCCAGCAGTGGGGACAGCCTCTACGAGCAGTACTTC CASSGDSLYEQYF
NA TRBJ2-7 TRBD1 TRBV11-2 TGTGCCAGCAGCTTAAGTCGTGGGACAGTTTTCTACGAGCAGTACTTC CASSLSRGTVFYEQYF
NA TRBJ1-2 NA TRBV9 TGTGCCAGCAGCGTAGCTACAGGCCTTAACTATGGCTACACCTTC CASSVATGLNYGYTF
few TRBJ2-3 NA TRBV5-1 TGCGCCAGCAGCCCCAGTAGCGGAGTCACAGATACGCAGTATTTT CASSPSSGVTDTQYF
few TRBJ1-1 NA TRBV29-1 TGCAGCGGGGAGAAGGGTTTAAGCACTGAAGCTTTCTTT CSGEKGLSTEAFF
NA TRBJ2-5 NA TRBV10-3 TGTGCCATCAGTGGGGGTTGGGAAGAGACCCAGTACTTC CAISGGWEETQYF
many TRBJ2-5 TRBD1 TRBV11-2 TGTGCCAGCAGCTTACCGGGGACAGGGGGTCAAGAGACCCAGTACTTC CASSLPGTGGQETQYF
many TRBJ1-5 NA TRBV15 TGTGCCACCAGCAGAGATAAAGGACTGTTCCCTAGCAATCAGCCCCAGCATTTT CATSRDKGLFPSNQPQHF
few TRBJ1-6 NA TRBV6-1 TGTGCCAGCACCCCAGGTGGGGGCCAAGGGTCACCCCTCCACTTT CASTPGGGQGSPLHF
NA TRBJ2-3 NA TRBV2 TGTGCCAGCAGTCAAGACTCAGATGCGCAGTATTTT CASSQDSDAQYF
few TRBJ1-2 NA TRBV6-1 TGTGCCAGCCTAGGGGACTATGGCTACACCTTC CASLGDYGYTF
few TRBJ2-7 TRBD1 TRBV7-2 TGTGCCAGCAGCCCCTGGGGCGGGACAGGGGGCTACGAGCAGTACTTC CASSPWGGTGGYEQYF
many TRBJ1-1 TRBD1 TRBV6-1 TGTGCCAGCAGTGAACGGGGACAGTACACAAATGAAGCTTTCTTT CASSERGQYTNEAFF
NA TRBJ2-2 TRBD2 TRBV28 TGTGCCAGCAGTTTCAGTTCTAGCGGGATTGGTGGGGAGCTGTTTTTT CASSFSSSGIGGELFF
NA TRBJ1-1 TRBD1 TRBV6-1 TGCGCCAGCAGCGAAGGACAGGCCCCCGAAGCTTTCTTT CASSEGQAPEAFF
many TRBJ2-3 TRBD2 TRBV7-2 TGTGCCAGCAGCTTCCCACTAGCGGGTGGCACAGATACGCAGTATTTT CASSFPLAGGTDTQYF
few TRBJ2-4 NA TRBV20-1 TGCAGTGCTAGCGGTTTCCTGCAGGAGGGCAAAAACATTCAGTACTTC CSASGFLQEGKNIQYF
NA TRBJ1-2 NA TRBV7-9 TGTGCCAGCAGCTCCGGACAGTTTAACTATGGCTACACCTTC CASSSGQFNYGYTF
many TRBJ2-7 NA TRBV5-1 TGCGCCAGCAGCTTGGGGTCCCTCGGTAGCGCCTACGAGCAGTACTTC CASSLGSLGSAYEQYF
NA TRBJ2-4 TRBD2 TRBV15 TGTGCCACCAGGGGACTAGCGGGAGTTGCCAAAAACATTCAGTACTTC CATRGLAGVAKNIQYF
many TRBJ1-2 NA TRBV20-1 TGCAGTGCTTCCGAACTCGTATCGGGTGGCTACACCTTC CSASELVSGGYTF
many TRBJ2-1 TRBD2 TRBV2 TGTGCCAGCAGTGAAGCGCTAGCGGAGGTCTACAATGAGCAGTTCTTC CASSEALAEVYNEQFF
many TRBJ2-3 NA TRBV2 TGTGCCAGCAGTGAACAAGGGAATATCGGCACAGATACGCAGTATTTT CASSEQGNIGTDTQYF